The entry below describes one T cell receptor (beta chain). These data come from a study of blood T cell repertoires in COVID-19. The CDR3 runs 16 residues. V lost 3 bases and J 7 bases, leaving 16 bases between the germline ends. Germline lookup yields CDR1 LGHDT and CDR2 YNNKEL (reference sequence). Generated by immunoSEQ multiplex PCR, the TCRdb table keeps only in-frame clones and is missing some. The sample comprises roughly 250,000 clones, approximately 83% of which are singletons, and about 4.3% rests with the top ten. The TCR comes from a young woman who had recovered from COVID-19. The sequencing input was PBMCs or T cells enriched from blood (not recorded which). This rearrangement joins TRBV3-1 (or the pseudogene TRBV3-2) to TRBJ1-6; D perhaps matches TRBD1 (5 bases). The CDR3 DNA follows: TGTGCCAGCAGCCACCAATTCAGGGTCGGGAATTCACCCCTCCACTTT. Residues: CASSHQFRVGNSPLHF.